The rows below give T cell receptor beta chains drawn from one sample of a study of cytomegalovirus exposure and HLA in healthy donors. Sequencing was performed with immunoSEQ multiplex PCR; in TCRdb, only in-frame clones are kept and a portion is missing. The table lists 200,000 or so clones, approximately 80% of them singletons. Sequenced sample: PBMCs. These receptors all stem from a man aged 25 to 40 in good health and CMV-seronegative. The conserved cysteine and the conserved F or W are not part of the CDR3 here.

j_call	v_call	cdr3_aa
TRBJ2-7	TRBV5-1	ASSLVSSGGAYYEQY
TRBJ2-1	TRBV9	ASSVQQGRNNEQF
TRBJ1-2	TRBV21-1	ASSTGQGNGGYT
TRBJ1-1	TRBV7-9	ASSFAGTEAF
TRBJ2-1	TRBV5-1	ASSLGRGSQYSYNEQF
TRBJ1-5	TRBV6-1	ASRQPGQNQPQH
TRBJ1-1	TRBV6-1	ASIPWGGMNTEAF
TRBJ2-1	TRBV19	ASRGTGVYNEQF
TRBJ1-2	TRBV5-8	ASSFSGLYT
TRBJ2-5	TRBV28	ASSLSGGAGETQY
TRBJ1-4	TRBV11-2	ASRAGGEKLF
TRBJ1-1	TRBV27	ASSPAGVNTEAF
.	TRBV10-3	AIRKDRSSYEQY
TRBJ1-2	TRBV28	ASSFYQTRMGGYT
TRBJ2-5	TRBV27	ASMGREETQY
TRBJ2-4	TRBV10-1	ASAGQYSKNIQY
TRBJ2-1	TRBV6-1	ASSELGGGNEQF
TRBJ1-6	TRBV5-1	ASSLAGQGDSPLH
TRBJ1-1	TRBV18	ASSQGTGMNTEAF
TRBJ2-2	TRBV4-3	ASSQDGPHGELF
TRBJ2-3	TRBV5-8	ASSLNKQGADTQY
TRBJ2-7	TRBV5-6	ASSPLGQTYEQY
TRBJ2-7	TRBV19	ASSLRTGDSYEQY
TRBJ2-5	TRBV4-3	ASDRARGVRETQY
TRBJ2-2	TRBV10-1	ASSEGGGTGELF
TRBJ2-7	TRBV6-1	ASSEGGFYEQY
TRBJ2-7	TRBV4-1	ASGQVQGAYEQY
TRBJ1-1	TRBV7-8	ASSPTNSGGVTEAF
TRBJ1-6	TRBV7-9	ASSFQRPSNSPLH
TRBJ1-4	TRBV9	ASSVGDTLGNEKLF
TRBJ1-5	TRBV5-5	ASSLRTGLGQGDQPQH
TRBJ1-2	TRBV27	ASSPTLTWTGGGYT
TRBJ2-2	TRBV28	ASSVWGLAGGSGELF
TRBJ2-3	TRBV11-2	ASSSTWGRGTDTQY
TRBJ2-1	TRBV15	ATSRDFGRGGPGNEQF
TRBJ2-3	TRBV25-1	ASSVAGGNTQY
TRBJ1-5	TRBV19	ASSIRGLAPNQPQH
TRBJ2-3	TRBV7-2	ASSLTYTDTQY
TRBJ1-4	TRBV6-1	ASLQGATNEKLF